The 26 T cell receptor beta chains presented below share a single source sample, sequenced in a study of blood T cell repertoires in COVID-19. The data were produced by immunoSEQ multiplex PCR, yet TCRdb's version contains in-frame clones alone and is incomplete. This table has about 160,000 clones, approximately 86% appearing once. The sequenced material came from PBMCs or T cells enriched from blood (not recorded which). The receptors originated from a man in his 60s who had recovered from COVID-19.

The rearrangement uses TRBV7-2 and TRBJ2-7; D not resolved. The CDR3 runs to 13 residues. V was shortened by 3 bases and J by 5 bases, with 11 bases between the two germline ends. Germline V gene sequence: CDR1 SGHTA, CDR2 FQGNSA. The CDR3 bases are TGTGCCAGCAGCTTCCCTAGGAACCACGAGCAGTACTTC. Translated: CASSFPRNHEQYF.

This chain connects TRBV25-1 to TRBJ1-6, with 7 bases aligning to TRBD1. This CDR3 region has 15 residues. After removal of 1 base from V and 7 bases from J, the junction contained 4 bases not matched to a gene. Germline V gene sequence: CDR1 MGHDK, CDR2 SYGVNS. The CDR3 DNA follows: TGTGCCAGCAGTGAATTTGGGACAGAGAATTCACCCCTCCACTTT. This encodes CASSEFGTENSPLHF. Full variable domain (missing parts from reference TRBV25-1 and TRBJ1-6): EADIYQTPRYLVIGTGKKITLECSQTMGHDKMYWYQQDPGMELHLIHYSYGVNSTEKGDLSSESTVSRIRTEHFPLTLESARPSHTSQYLCASSEFGTENSPLHFGNGTRLTVT.

The chain joins TRBV6-4 to TRBJ1-6; the D gene is possibly TRBD1 (5 bases). Germline values: CDR1 MRHNA, CDR2 SNTAGT. The CDR3 spans 15 residues. The V end lost 11 bases, the J end lost 7 bases, and 21 bases lay between the germline ends. The CDR3 loop reads CASRWDDSFNSPLHF. DNA for the CDR3: TGTGCCTCGAGGTGGGATGACAGCTTCAATTCACCCCTCCACTTT.

The chain is built from TRBV7-8 and TRBJ2-7; 12 bases are a match to TRBD2. The CDR3 contains 16 residues. Trimming cost V 5 bases and J 7 bases; bases outside gene matches: 12. Germline-derived CDR1 and CDR2 are SGHVS and FQNEAQ. The CDR3 bases are TGTGCCAGCAGCCCGTCTAGCGGGGGGGCCGAGTTAGAGCAGTACTTC. Protein sequence: CASSPSSGGAELEQYF.

A note on this clone: Different DNA sequences within this sample yield the same CDR3. The chain has TRBV5-1 and TRBJ1-2, with 9 bases lining up with TRBD1. The ends lost 0 bases at V and 7 bases at J; junction bases unmatched: 4. The germline V gene has CDR1 SGHRS and CDR2 YFSETQ. This CDR3 has 14 residues. The CDR3 nucleotides are TGCGCCAGCAGCTTGGAGGGACAGGGTTTTGGCTACACCTTC. Protein sequence: CASSLEGQGFGYTF.

The chain carries TRBV5-4 and TRBJ2-3, with 7 bases matching TRBD2. Germline V gene data show CDR1 as SGHNT and CDR2 as YYREEE (reference sequence). V lost 9 bases, J lost 0 bases, and 13 bases stayed unmatched. The CDR3 covers 16 residues. As DNA, the CDR3 is TGTGCCACTCTCTCTGGGGGGGTAACTAGCACAGATACGCAGTATTTT. Translation gives CATLSGGVTSTDTQYF.

The chain uses TRBV12-3 or TRBV12-4 and TRBJ1-1; D might be TRBD1 (6 bases). This CDR3 region has 12 residues. V lost 3 bases, J lost 10 bases, and 12 bases lay in between. The CDR3 DNA sequence: TGTGCCAGCAGTTTCTCACAGGGACCAGCTTTCTTT. Translation: CASSFSQGPAFF.

V usage is TRBV7-9 and J usage is TRBJ2-7; TRBD1 matches 7 bases. This CDR3 comprises 16 residues. Trimming removed 3 bases from V and 0 bases from J; junction bases left unmatched: 8. Germline CDR1 and CDR2: SEHNR and FQNEAQ (reference sequence). DNA for the CDR3: TGTGCCAGCAGCTTTACAGCCGGGACAGCCTCCTACGAGCAGTACTTC. Residues: CASSFTAGTASYEQYF.

The rearrangement joins TRBV19 to TRBJ1-5, with D unclear. The CDR3 covers 17 residues. The germline gives CDR1 LNHDA, CDR2 SQIVND (reference sequence). Trimming stripped 3 bases from V and 0 bases from J, with 15 bases between. The CDR3 here is CASSMALGQPSNQPQHF. The CDR3 DNA is TGTGCCAGTAGTATGGCTCTAGGTCAGCCTAGCAATCAGCCCCAGCATTTT.

The chain has TRBV5-1 and TRBJ2-5, with a weak D call TRBD1 (5 bases). V was pared by 4 bases and J by 1 base, with 8 bases between. This CDR3 comprises 13 residues. Germline V gives CDR1 SGHRS, CDR2 YFSETQ. CDR3 sequence (DNA): TGCGCCAGCAGCCGCAGGGTCCAAGAGACCCAGTACTTC. Translation gives CASSRRVQETQYF. The complete variable domain, with remaining parts taken from reference TRBV5-1 and TRBJ2-5, reads KAGVTQTPRYLIKTRGQQVTLSCSPISGHRSVSWYQQTPGQGLQFLFEYFSETQRNKGNFPGRFSGRQFSNSRSEMNVSTLELGDSALYLCASSRRVQETQYFGPGTRLLVL.

The chain recombines TRBV11-2 with TRBJ2-1; maybe TRBD1 (5 bases). CDR3 length: 15 amino acids. V lost 2 bases to trimming and J lost 1 base, with 9 bases between them. CDR1 and CDR2 from the germline V gene are SGHAT and FQNNGV. Written as DNA, the CDR3 is TGTGCCAGCAGCTTACAGCAGGGATCCTACAATGAGCAGTTCTTC. Protein: CASSLQQGSYNEQFF.

This clone was seen only once. The V gene is TRBV7-8, the J gene TRBJ2-1, with TRBD1 matching 8 bases. Germline CDR1 reads SGHVS; CDR2 reads FQNEAQ. This CDR3 has 15 residues. J gave up 9 bases and V 5 bases, and 12 bases lay outside the gene matches. The CDR3 nucleotides are TGTGCCAGCAGCCAGGGACGGACAGGGTCGGTTGAGCAGTTCTTC. Protein product: CASSQGRTGSVEQFF. The full variable domain, its missing parts supplied by reference TRBV7-8 and TRBJ2-1, is GAGVSQSPRYKVAKRGQDVALRCDPISGHVSLFWYQQALGQGPEFLTYFQNEAQLDKSGLPSDRFFAERPEGSVSTLKIQRTQQEDSAVYLCASSQGRTGSVEQFFGPGTRLTVL.

The chain is built from TRBV3-1 (or the pseudogene TRBV3-2) and TRBJ1-3; D is possibly TRBD1 (6 bases). V dropped 3 bases and J dropped 0 bases, with 12 bases sitting between them. CDR3 length equals 16 residues. The germline gives CDR1 LGHDT, CDR2 YNNKEL (reference sequence). The CDR3 DNA sequence: TGTGCCAGCAGCCAGGCCACAGGGAGCTCTGGAAACACCATATATTTT. Amino acids: CASSQATGSSGNTIYF.

The chain combines TRBV5-1 with TRBJ2-1, with TRBD1 matching 7 bases. Germline values: CDR1 SGHRS, CDR2 YFSETQ. Trimming cost V 4 bases and J 7 bases; bases outside gene matches: 5. The CDR3 loop spans 13 amino acids. The CDR3 DNA sequence: TGCGCCAGCAGCGACAGGGTTTCGAATGAGCAGTTCTTC. The encoded protein is CASSDRVSNEQFF.

The gene calls are TRBV14 and TRBJ1-4, with D hard to call. The V end was cut by 1 base, the J end by 1 base, with 7 bases between. The V gene's germline CDR1 is SGHDN and CDR2 FVKESK. The CDR3 loop spans 15 amino acids. DNA of the CDR3: TGTGCCAGCAGCCAAGGGGAGTTAACTAATGAAAAACTGTTTTTT. Its translation: CASSQGELTNEKLFF.

V usage is TRBV28 and J usage is TRBJ2-7; 8 nucleotides align to TRBD1. This CDR3 spans 13 amino acids. CDR1 and CDR2 from the germline V gene are MDHEN and SYDVKM. With 6 bases clipped from V and 3 bases from J, the junction kept 4 bases outside the gene matches. The CDR3, as DNA: TGTGCCAGCAGCCCCAGGGGGCTCTACGAGCAGTACTTC. It translates to CASSPRGLYEQYF.

The CDR3 nucleotides read TGTGCCAGTAAGGGCAGGGGCTATGGCTACACCTTC. Protein product: CASKGRGYGYTF. The chain has TRBV19 and TRBJ1-2; D possibly corresponds to TRBD1 (6 bases). The V end was cut by 7 bases, the J end by 4 bases, with 10 bases between. Germline assignment: CDR1 LNHDA and CDR2 SQIVND (reference sequence). CDR3 length equals 12 residues.

This clone appeared a few times. The chain is built from TRBV5-1 and TRBJ2-3; no clear D. Between the trimmed V and J ends, which lost 1 base and 0 bases, there was a span of 9 bases. The CDR3 length is 15 residues. Germline V gene data show CDR1 as SGHRS and CDR2 as YFSETQ. Written as DNA, the CDR3 is TGCGCCAGCAGCTTGCTAGACCTTAGCACAGATACGCAGTATTTT. Its translation: CASSLLDLSTDTQYF.

This chain links TRBV19 with TRBJ2-1; 7 nucleotides line up with TRBD2. The CDR3 consists of 15 residues. J gave up 0 bases and V 10 bases, and 9 bases lay outside the gene matches. Germline CDR1 is LNHDA and CDR2 is SQIVND (reference sequence). The CDR3 spells CATQVGGSSYNEQFF. The CDR3 DNA reads as TGTGCCACCCAAGTTGGCGGGAGCTCCTACAATGAGCAGTTCTTC.

The chain recombines TRBV7-9 with TRBJ2-6, with D tentatively TRBD1 (5 bases). V gave up 3 bases and J gave up 0 bases, with 12 bases separating them. The CDR3 extends over 17 amino acids. Germline V CDR1 and CDR2: SEHNR, FQNEAQ (reference sequence). The CDR3 spells CASSFSLQVSGANVLTF. As DNA, the CDR3 is TGTGCCAGCAGCTTTTCCTTACAGGTCTCTGGGGCCAACGTCCTGACTTTC.

The chain carries TRBV7-9 and TRBJ1-2; D gene unclear. Trimming took 3 bases from V and 2 from J, leaving 10 bases between them. The germline gives CDR1 SEHNR, CDR2 FQNEAQ (reference sequence). There are 14 residues in the CDR3. This CDR3 is CASSFWAQNYGYTF. CDR3 nucleotides: TGTGCCAGCAGCTTTTGGGCCCAGAACTATGGCTACACCTTC.

The chain employs TRBV27 and TRBJ2-7, with a possible D match to TRBD1 (6 bases). CDR1 is MNHEY, CDR2 SMNVEV, per germline (reference sequence). The CDR3 contains 15 residues. The V gene lost 2 bases and the J gene lost 2 bases, with 13 bases spanning the gap. CDR3 in DNA: TGTGCCAGCAGTTTACGACAGGTGGGGGCCTACGAGCAGTACTTC. Protein product: CASSLRQVGAYEQYF.

The chain links TRBV3-1 (or the pseudogene TRBV3-2) to TRBJ2-2, with 7 positions matching TRBD1. The CDR3 runs to 16 residues. Looked up from germline, CDR1 is LGHDT and CDR2 is YNNKEL (reference sequence). V trimming: 8 bases; J trimming: 6 bases; junction bases outside the gene matches: 15. Here the CDR3 reads CASCSPTGVIAGELFF. The DNA of the CDR3 is TGTGCCAGCTGTTCTCCTACAGGGGTTATCGCCGGGGAGCTGTTTTTT.

The chain recombines TRBV12-5 with TRBJ2-5; D is possibly TRBD2 (5 bases). The CDR3 has 12 amino acids. Trimming took 6 bases from V and 5 from J, leaving 10 bases between them. CDR1 LGHNT and CDR2 FRNRAP come from the germline V gene. CDR3 coding DNA: TGTGCTAGTGGCACCGGGGAGGAGACCCAGTACTTC. It is translated as CASGTGEETQYF.

The V call is TRBV6-1, the J call TRBJ1-2; TRBD1 matches 9 bases. The V segment lost 4 bases and the J segment 2 bases; nucleotides outside the gene matches: 23. The CDR3 contains 21 residues. Germline V gene data show CDR1 as MNHNS and CDR2 as SASEGT. CDR3 nucleotides: TGTGCCAGCAGTGCAGCCCGCGCCCGAGATTGGGACAGGGATAGAAACTATGGCTACACCTTC. It codes for CASSAARARDWDRDRNYGYTF.

The chain couples TRBV30 to TRBJ2-2, with 9 bases matching TRBD1. CDR1 and CDR2 (germline): GTSNPN, SVGIG (reference sequence). V shed 4 bases and J 6 bases; nucleotides not matched to a gene: 3. The CDR3 runs 13 residues. CDR3 region: CAWNRQGAGELFF. The CDR3 region has the DNA TGTGCCTGGAATAGACAGGGGGCCGGGGAGCTGTTTTTT.